The clone carrying this TCR beta chain was seen just once. These data are taken from a study of blood T cell repertoires in COVID-19. The protocol was immunoSEQ multiplex PCR, while the TCRdb copy is restricted to in-frame clones and leaves out a portion. The sample contains 210,000 or so clones, 80% to 85% of which appear only once. Trimming removed 6 bases at V and 8 bases at J, with 25 bases between. This CDR3 spans 16 amino acids. Germline V gene sequence: CDR1 MDHEN, CDR2 SYDVKM. This sequence was found in a human donor in a cohort sampled during active COVID-19. The chain combines TRBV28 with TRBJ1-2; the D gene is possibly TRBD1 (5 bases). The sequenced sample consisted of peripheral blood. CDR3 sequence reads: CASRLPTGGRGRGYTF. DNA for the CDR3: TGTGCCAGCAGACTACCTACAGGCGGCCGAGGACGAGGCTACACCTTC.